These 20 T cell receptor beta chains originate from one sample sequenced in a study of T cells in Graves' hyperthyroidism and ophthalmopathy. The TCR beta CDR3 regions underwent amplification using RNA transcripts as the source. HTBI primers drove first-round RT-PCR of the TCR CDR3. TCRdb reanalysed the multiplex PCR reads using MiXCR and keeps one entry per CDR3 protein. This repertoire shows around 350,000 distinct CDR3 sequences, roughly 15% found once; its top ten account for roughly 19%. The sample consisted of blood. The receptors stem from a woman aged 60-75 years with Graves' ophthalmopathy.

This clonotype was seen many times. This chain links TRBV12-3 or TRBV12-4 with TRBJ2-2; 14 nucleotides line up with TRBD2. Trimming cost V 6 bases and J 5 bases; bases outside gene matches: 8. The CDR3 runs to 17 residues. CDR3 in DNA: TGTGCCAGCAGGGAGGGACTAGCGGGAGCGGGAACCGGGGAGCTGTTTTTT. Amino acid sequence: CASREGLAGAGTGELFF.

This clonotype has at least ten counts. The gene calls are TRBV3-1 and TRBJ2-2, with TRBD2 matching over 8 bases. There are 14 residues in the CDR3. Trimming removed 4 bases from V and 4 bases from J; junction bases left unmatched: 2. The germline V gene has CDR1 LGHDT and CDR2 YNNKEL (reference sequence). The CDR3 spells CASSLSGATGELFF. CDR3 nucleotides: TGTGCCAGCAGCCTTAGCGGGGCCACCGGGGAGCTGTTTTTT. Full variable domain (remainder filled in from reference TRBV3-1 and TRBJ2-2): DTAVSQTPKYLVTQMGNDKSIKCEQNLGHDTMYWYKQDSKKFLKIMFSYNNKELIINETVPNRFSPKSPDKAHLNLHINSLELGDSAVYFCASSLSGATGELFFGEGSRLTVL.

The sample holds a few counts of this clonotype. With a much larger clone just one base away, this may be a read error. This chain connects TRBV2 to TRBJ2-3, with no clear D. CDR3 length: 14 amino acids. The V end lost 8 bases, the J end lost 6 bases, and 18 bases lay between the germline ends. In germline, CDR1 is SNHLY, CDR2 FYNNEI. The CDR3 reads CASGVDRTEDTQYF. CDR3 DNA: TGTGCCAGCGGTGTCGACCGAACGGAGGATACGCAGTATTTT.

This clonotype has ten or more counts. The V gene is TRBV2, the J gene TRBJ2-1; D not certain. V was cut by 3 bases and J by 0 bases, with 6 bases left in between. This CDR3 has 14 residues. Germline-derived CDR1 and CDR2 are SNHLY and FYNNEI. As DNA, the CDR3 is TGTGCCAGCAGTGATGAGAGCTCCTACAATGAGCAGTTCTTC. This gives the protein CASSDESSYNEQFF.

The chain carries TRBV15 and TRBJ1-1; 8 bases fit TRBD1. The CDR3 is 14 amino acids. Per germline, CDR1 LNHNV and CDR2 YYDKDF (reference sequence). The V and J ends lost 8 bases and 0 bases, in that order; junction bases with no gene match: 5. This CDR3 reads CATRPGQVNTEAFF. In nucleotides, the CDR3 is TGTGCCACCCGACCGGGACAGGTGAACACTGAAGCTTTCTTT.

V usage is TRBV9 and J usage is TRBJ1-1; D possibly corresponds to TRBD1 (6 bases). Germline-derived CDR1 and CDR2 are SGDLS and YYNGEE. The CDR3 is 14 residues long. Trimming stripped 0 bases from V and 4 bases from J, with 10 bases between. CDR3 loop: CASSVVGGGTEAFF. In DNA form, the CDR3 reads TGTGCCAGCAGCGTAGTAGGGGGTGGCACTGAAGCTTTCTTT. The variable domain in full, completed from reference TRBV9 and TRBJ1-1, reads DSGVTQTPKHLITATGQRVTLRCSPRSGDLSVYWYQQSLDQGLQFLIQYYNGEERAKGNILERFSAQQFPDLHSELNLSSLELGDSALYFCASSVVGGGTEAFFGQGTRLTVV.

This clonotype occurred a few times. CDR3 residues: CASSLPNFGTGELFF. DNA for the CDR3: TGCGCCAGCAGCTTGCCAAACTTCGGAACCGGGGAGCTGTTTTTT. The chain joins TRBV5-1 to TRBJ2-2; D not resolved. The V end was cut by 1 base, the J end by 5 bases, with 12 bases between. This CDR3 is built from 15 residues. Germline CDR1 reads SGHRS; CDR2 reads YFSETQ.

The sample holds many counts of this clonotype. CDR3 loop: CASRGTGSEQFF. The CDR3 DNA is TGTGCCAGCAGGGGGACAGGGTCTGAGCAGTTCTTC. The rearrangement joins TRBV2 to TRBJ2-1; 9 bases line up with TRBD1. With 6 bases clipped from V and 9 bases from J, the junction kept 3 bases outside the gene matches. Germline CDR1 SNHLY, CDR2 FYNNEI. This CDR3 contains 12 residues.

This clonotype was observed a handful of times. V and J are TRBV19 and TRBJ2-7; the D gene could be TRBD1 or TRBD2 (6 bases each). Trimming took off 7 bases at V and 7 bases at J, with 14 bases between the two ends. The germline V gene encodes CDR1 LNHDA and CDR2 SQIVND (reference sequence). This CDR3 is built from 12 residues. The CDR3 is CASNKQGGEQYF. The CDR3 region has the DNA TGTGCCAGTAATAAACAGGGAGGAGAGCAGTACTTC.

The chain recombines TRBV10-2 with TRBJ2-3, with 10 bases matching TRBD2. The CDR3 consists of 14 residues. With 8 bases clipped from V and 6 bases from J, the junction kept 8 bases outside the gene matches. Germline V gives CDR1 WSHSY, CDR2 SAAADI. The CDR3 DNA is TGCGCCAGCTCCGGAGCGGGAGGGCCGGATACGCAGTATTTT. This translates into CASSGAGGPDTQYF.

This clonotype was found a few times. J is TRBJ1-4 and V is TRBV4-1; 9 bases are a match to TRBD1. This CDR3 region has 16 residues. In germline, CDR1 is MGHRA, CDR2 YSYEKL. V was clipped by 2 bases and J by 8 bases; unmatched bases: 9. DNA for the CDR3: TGCGCCAGCAGCCAACATCGGGGACAGGGAGAGGAAAAACTGTTTTTT. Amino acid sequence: CASSQHRGQGEEKLFF.

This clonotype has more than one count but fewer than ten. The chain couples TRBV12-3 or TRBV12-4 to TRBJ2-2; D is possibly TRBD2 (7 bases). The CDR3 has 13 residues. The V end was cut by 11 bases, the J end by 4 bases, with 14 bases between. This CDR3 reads CAGLGGGTGELFF. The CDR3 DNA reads TGTGCCGGACTAGGGGGTGGCACCGGGGAGCTGTTTTTT.

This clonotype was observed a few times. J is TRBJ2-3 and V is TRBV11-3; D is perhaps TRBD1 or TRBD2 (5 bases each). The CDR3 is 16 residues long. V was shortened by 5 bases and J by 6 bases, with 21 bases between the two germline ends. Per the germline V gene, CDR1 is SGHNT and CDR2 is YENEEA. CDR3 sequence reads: CASSEGHDVRKDTQYF. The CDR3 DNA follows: TGTGCCAGCAGCGAGGGGCATGACGTAAGGAAGGATACGCAGTATTTT.

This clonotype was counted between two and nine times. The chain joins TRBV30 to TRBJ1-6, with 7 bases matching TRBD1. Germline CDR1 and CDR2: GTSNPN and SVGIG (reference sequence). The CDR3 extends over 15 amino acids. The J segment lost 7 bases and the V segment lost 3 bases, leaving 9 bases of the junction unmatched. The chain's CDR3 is CAWSLGNRGNSPLHF. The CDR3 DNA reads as TGTGCCTGGAGCTTGGGTAACAGGGGAAATTCACCCCTCCACTTT.

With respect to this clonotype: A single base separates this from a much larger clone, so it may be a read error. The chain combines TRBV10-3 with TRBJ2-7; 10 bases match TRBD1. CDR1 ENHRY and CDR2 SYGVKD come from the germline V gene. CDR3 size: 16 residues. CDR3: CATSEPPGQGSYEQYF. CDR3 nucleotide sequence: TGTGCCACCAGTGAGCCGCCGGGACAGGGGTCCTACGAGCAGTACTTC.

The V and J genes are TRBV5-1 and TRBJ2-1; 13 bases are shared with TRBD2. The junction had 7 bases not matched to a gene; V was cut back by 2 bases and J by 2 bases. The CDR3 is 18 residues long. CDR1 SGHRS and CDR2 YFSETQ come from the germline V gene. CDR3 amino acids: CASSFGGLAGVTYNEQFF. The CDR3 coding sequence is TGCGCCAGCAGCTTTGGAGGACTAGCGGGAGTCACCTACAATGAGCAGTTCTTC.

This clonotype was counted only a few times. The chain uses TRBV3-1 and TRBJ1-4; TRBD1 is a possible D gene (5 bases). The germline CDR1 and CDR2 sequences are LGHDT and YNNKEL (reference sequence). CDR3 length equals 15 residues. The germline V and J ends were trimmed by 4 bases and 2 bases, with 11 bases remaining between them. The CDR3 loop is CASSLIGVTNEKLFF. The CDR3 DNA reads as TGTGCCAGCAGCCTTATAGGGGTGACTAATGAAAAACTGTTTTTT.

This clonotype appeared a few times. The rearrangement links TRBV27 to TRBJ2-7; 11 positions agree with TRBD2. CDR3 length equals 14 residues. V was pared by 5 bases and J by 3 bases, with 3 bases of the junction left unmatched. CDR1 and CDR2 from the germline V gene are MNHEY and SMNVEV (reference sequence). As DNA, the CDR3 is TGTGCCAGCAGTGCCGGGACTAGCGGCTACGAGCAGTACTTC. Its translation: CASSAGTSGYEQYF.

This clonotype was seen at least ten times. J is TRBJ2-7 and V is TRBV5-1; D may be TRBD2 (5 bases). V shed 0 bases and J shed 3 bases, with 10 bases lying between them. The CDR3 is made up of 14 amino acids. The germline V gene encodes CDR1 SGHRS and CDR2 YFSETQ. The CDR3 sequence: CASSLEGSGYEQYF. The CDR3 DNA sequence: TGCGCCAGCAGCTTGGAAGGGAGCGGCTACGAGCAGTACTTC.

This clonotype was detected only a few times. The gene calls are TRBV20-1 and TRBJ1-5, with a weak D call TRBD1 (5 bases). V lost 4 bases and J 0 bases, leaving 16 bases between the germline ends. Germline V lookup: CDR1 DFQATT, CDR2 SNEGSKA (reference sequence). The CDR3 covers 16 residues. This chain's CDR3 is CSATSKGKYSNQPQHF. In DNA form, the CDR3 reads TGCAGTGCTACCTCCAAGGGGAAATATAGCAATCAGCCCCAGCATTTT.